Following are 28 T cell receptor beta chains from one sample sequenced in a study of CD4+ T cells in melanoma. Sequencing was performed with immunoSEQ multiplex PCR; in TCRdb, only in-frame clones are kept and a portion is missing. The sample lists roughly 140,000 clones, 85% to 95% occurring once. The origin of the receptors is a human donor with melanoma.

The chain joins TRBV19 to TRBJ1-2, with a tentative D call TRBD1 (6 bases). The CDR3 is made up of 14 amino acids. The germline V gene has CDR1 LNHDA and CDR2 SQIVND (reference sequence). The ends were cut back, 5 bases at V and 2 bases at J, with 12 bases in the middle. CDR3 protein: CASSFRTENYGYTF. The CDR3 coding sequence is TGTGCCAGTAGTTTTAGGACAGAGAACTATGGCTACACCTTC.

The CDR3 coding sequence is TGTGCCAGCAGTTTAGGGACAGCCATGAACACTGAAGCTTTCTTT. The encoded protein is CASSLGTAMNTEAFF. The chain joins TRBV28 to TRBJ1-1; 7 bases fit TRBD1. V dropped 2 bases and J dropped 0; count of bases not matched to a gene: 3. The V gene's germline CDR1 is MDHEN and CDR2 SYDVKM. The CDR3 totals 15 residues.

The V call is TRBV6-5, the J call TRBJ2-3; no clear D gene. Germline V gives CDR1 MNHEY, CDR2 SVGAGI. This CDR3 has 15 residues. The V end was cut by 2 bases, the J end by 3 bases, with 12 bases between. The CDR3, as DNA: TGTGCCAGCAGTTACAATCGAGTTGGGACAGATACGCAGTATTTT. This gives the protein CASSYNRVGTDTQYF.

This sequence joins TRBV5-4 and TRBJ1-1, with D unclear. Germline loops: CDR1 SGHNT, CDR2 YYREEE (reference sequence). Trimming took off 4 bases at V and 0 bases at J, with 16 bases between the two ends. The CDR3 is 16 residues long. The CDR3 spells CASSIKGRRMNTEAFF. In nucleotides, the CDR3 is TGTGCCAGCAGCATAAAAGGACGGAGAATGAACACTGAAGCTTTCTTT.

The V call is TRBV7-2, the J call TRBJ1-1; D gene uncertain. The V end was cut by 6 bases, the J end by 0 bases, with 5 bases between. CDR3 length: 12 amino acids. Germline-derived CDR1 and CDR2 are SGHTA and FQGNSA. The CDR3 DNA sequence: TGTGCCAGCAGGGTCATGAACACTGAAGCTTTCTTT. Translating it yields CASRVMNTEAFF.

This clone was seen just once. The chain employs TRBV11-2 and TRBJ2-5; D might be TRBD1 (6 bases). The CDR3 length is 15 residues. Germline CDR1 reads SGHAT; CDR2 reads FQNNGV. The V gene lost 5 bases and the J gene lost 7 bases, with 20 bases spanning the gap. The DNA for the CDR3 is TGTGCCAGCAGCCCGATTAGGCAGGGGCTAGGGACCCAGTACTTC. It encodes CASSPIRQGLGTQYF.

The chain combines TRBV7-3 with TRBJ2-1, with 8 nucleotides matching TRBD1. The CDR3 is 16 amino acids. The germline CDR1 and CDR2 sequences are SGHTA and FQGTGA. Unmatched junction bases numbered 10, after V lost 2 bases and J lost 7 bases. CDR3: CASSLVIVDRVNEQFF. The DNA for the CDR3 is TGTGCCAGCAGCTTAGTCATCGTGGACAGGGTAAATGAGCAGTTCTTC.

This chain joins TRBV27 and TRBJ1-4; 8 nucleotides line up with TRBD1. Germline assignment: CDR1 MNHEY and CDR2 SMNVEV (reference sequence). The CDR3 runs 17 residues. After removal of 3 bases from V and 7 bases from J, the junction contained 13 bases not matched to a gene. CDR3: CASSFRPGQERGEKLFF. CDR3 sequence (DNA): TGTGCCAGCAGTTTTCGACCGGGACAGGAACGAGGTGAAAAACTGTTTTTT.

This clone was recorded only once. J is TRBJ1-2 and V is TRBV21-1. TRBV21-1 is designated a pseudogene. The CDR3 loop spans 16 amino acids. In DNA, the CDR3 is TGTGCCAGCAGCTCCTCGGGGCGGGCAAGCCGCTATGGCTACACCTTC. This gives the protein CASSSSGRASRYGYTF.

The chain uses TRBV18 and TRBJ2-7; D not resolved. CDR3 length equals 14 residues. The V and J ends lost 0 bases and 4 bases respectively, with 10 bases between them. CDR1 and CDR2 from the germline V gene are KGHSH and LQKENI. CDR3 loop: CASSPPTDKYEQYF. CDR3 nucleotides: TGTGCCAGCTCACCACCTACCGACAAATACGAGCAGTACTTC.

V is TRBV23-1 and J is TRBJ1-2; TRBD1 matches 8 bases. TRBV23-1 belongs to the ORF category, with a function that is uncertain. The V and J ends lost 2 bases and 4 bases, in that order; junction bases with no gene match: 3. This CDR3 is 14 amino acids long. The CDR3 loop is CASSQDRGSYGYTF. In DNA, the CDR3 is TGCGCCAGCAGTCAAGACAGGGGTAGCTATGGCTACACCTTC.

CDR3 protein: CASSSREGNQPQHF. The CDR3, as DNA: TGTGCCAGCTCTAGTCGGGAGGGCAATCAGCCCCAGCATTTT. V is TRBV9 and J is TRBJ1-5, with D unclear. Deletions cut 7 bases from V and 2 bases from J, with 13 bases between. The CDR3 has 14 residues. CDR1 is SGDLS and CDR2 is YYNGEE in the germline V gene.

Here the CDR3 reads CASSFVTRGDTQYF. The CDR3, as DNA: TGTGCCAGCAGCTTTGTGACCCGCGGCGATACGCAGTATTTT. The chain recombines TRBV7-9 with TRBJ2-3; D gene uncertain. The germline V and J ends were trimmed by 3 bases and 6 bases, with 13 bases remaining between them. Germline V lookup: CDR1 SEHNR, CDR2 FQNEAQ (reference sequence). CDR3 size: 14 residues.

The chain is built from TRBV10-3 and TRBJ1-1; D might be TRBD1 (6 bases). Germline values: CDR1 ENHRY, CDR2 SYGVKD. V was cut by 2 bases and J by 7 bases, with 17 bases left in between. The length of the CDR3 is 15 residues. CDR3 in amino acids: CAISEPREGQNEAFF. The CDR3, as DNA: TGTGCCATCAGTGAGCCACGTGAAGGACAGAATGAAGCTTTCTTT.

The V call is TRBV21-1, the J call TRBJ2-2; the listed D gene, TRBD1, was not tested against the DNA. TRBV21-1 is designated a pseudogene. CDR3 size: 19 residues. The CDR3 reads CASSKALLGRWNYNGELFF. In DNA, the CDR3 is TGTGCCAGCAGCAAAGCGCTTTTGGGCAGGTGGAATTATAATGGGGAGCTGTTTTTT.

This chain uses TRBV2 with TRBJ1-2; D unclear. Germline assignment: CDR1 SNHLY and CDR2 FYNNEI. The CDR3 is 13 amino acids. Trimming pared 5 bases from V and 2 bases from J, leaving 9 bases between. CDR3 residues: CASSTEANYGYTF. The CDR3 DNA reads as TGTGCCAGCAGTACAGAGGCAAACTATGGCTACACCTTC.

The V call is TRBV7-9, the J call TRBJ1-1; 7 nucleotides match TRBD1. The CDR3 runs to 13 residues. V shed 7 bases and J 3 bases; nucleotides not matched to a gene: 5. CDR1 SEHNR and CDR2 FQNEAQ come from the germline V gene (reference sequence). Here the CDR3 reads CASTGTEHTEAFF. The CDR3, as DNA: TGTGCCAGCACCGGGACAGAACACACTGAAGCTTTCTTT.

The chain is built from TRBV30 and TRBJ2-1, with 8 bases that match TRBD1. The ends lost 5 bases at V and 8 bases at J; junction bases unmatched: 8. The germline gives CDR1 GTSNPN, CDR2 SVGIG (reference sequence). This CDR3 has 13 amino acids. CDR3 coding DNA: TGTGCCTGGTCCCGACAGGGGAACGATGAGCAGTTCTTC. Its protein product is CAWSRQGNDEQFF.

The chain is built from TRBV7-8 and TRBJ1-1, with D unclear. Between the trimmed V and J ends, which lost 5 bases and 0 bases, there was a span of 7 bases. The CDR3 spans 13 residues. Per germline, CDR1 SGHVS and CDR2 FQNEAQ. This CDR3 reads CASSTRMNTEAFF. CDR3 nucleotide sequence: TGTGCCAGCAGCACCAGAATGAACACTGAAGCTTTCTTT.

The chain employs TRBV19 and TRBJ1-4; 7 bases fit TRBD1. V dropped 6 bases and J dropped 7; count of bases not matched to a gene: 8. The CDR3 runs to 14 residues. Germline loops: CDR1 LNHDA, CDR2 SQIVND (reference sequence). The chain's CDR3 is CASRKGGGVEKLFF. The CDR3 nucleotides read TGTGCCAGTAGAAAAGGGGGCGGCGTTGAAAAACTGTTTTTT.

The J gene is TRBJ1-2, the V gene TRBV7-3; 7 bases line up with TRBD1. This CDR3 contains 16 residues. Trimming cost V 3 bases and J 3 bases; bases outside gene matches: 10. CDR1 SGHTA and CDR2 FQGTGA come from the germline V gene. DNA of the CDR3: TGTGCCAGCAGCTTGTCGTCGGCAGGGGGGTACTATGGCTACACCTTC. It encodes CASSLSSAGGYYGYTF.

This chain connects TRBV7-9 to TRBJ2-1; 9 nucleotides align to TRBD2. The germline CDR1 and CDR2 sequences are SEHNR and FQNEAQ (reference sequence). There are 16 residues in the CDR3. V lost 2 bases to trimming and J lost 5 bases; unmatched junction nucleotides: 7. As DNA, the CDR3 is TGTGCCAGCAGCTTAATGGGACTAGCCGGGAACAATGAGCAGTTCTTC. Protein sequence: CASSLMGLAGNNEQFF.

Only one count was recorded for this clone. This sequence joins TRBV5-4 and TRBJ1-2; no reliable D call. From germline, CDR1 is SGHNT and CDR2 YYREEE (reference sequence). V lost 1 base to trimming and J lost 5 bases, with 12 bases between them. This CDR3 has 14 amino acids. The CDR3 is CASSLRGIAYGYTF. The CDR3 DNA reads as TGTGCCAGCAGCTTGCGCGGGATTGCGTATGGCTACACCTTC.

In the case of this clone: Other DNA sequences within the sample encode an identical CDR3. The chain has TRBV30 and TRBJ2-3; D remains unclear. The CDR3 has 11 amino acids. The germline V gene has CDR1 GTSNPN and CDR2 SVGIG (reference sequence). V dropped 0 bases and J dropped 6 bases, with 4 bases sitting between them. The CDR3 sequence: CAWSVGDTQYF. Here the CDR3 DNA reads TGTGCCTGGAGTGTCGGGGATACGCAGTATTTT.

The rearrangement uses TRBV2 and TRBJ2-1, with D uncertain. CDR1 is SNHLY, CDR2 FYNNEI, per germline. V lost 7 bases and J lost 6, with 7 bases in between. The CDR3 totals 11 residues. CDR3: CASTRGNEQFF. The CDR3, as DNA: TGTGCCAGCACTAGAGGCAATGAGCAGTTCTTC.

The chain combines TRBV19 with TRBJ1-6; 7 bases agree with TRBD1. From germline, CDR1 is LNHDA and CDR2 SQIVND (reference sequence). The V gene end was trimmed by 4 bases and the J gene end by 6 bases; junction bases not matched to a gene: 9. CDR3 size: 16 residues. Here the CDR3 DNA reads TGTGCCAGTAGTACCTCGTGGACAGGAATTAATTCACCCCTCCACTTT. As protein: CASSTSWTGINSPLHF.

The genes are TRBV2 and TRBJ1-6; tentative D call: TRBD1 (5 bases). Trimming took off 4 bases at V and 9 bases at J, with 13 bases between the two ends. Germline CDR1 is SNHLY and CDR2 is FYNNEI. The CDR3 totals 14 residues. The CDR3 region has the DNA TGTGCCAGCAGTGGGTGGCAGGGAGGTTCACCCCTCCACTTT. It encodes CASSGWQGGSPLHF.

The rearrangement links TRBV5-6 to TRBJ2-3; tentatively, D is TRBD2 (5 bases). This CDR3 region has 15 residues. Germline values: CDR1 SGHDT, CDR2 YYEEEE. Trimming stripped 4 bases from V and 10 bases from J, with 22 bases between. The CDR3 DNA sequence: TGTGCCAGCAGCCAACTTTCCGGGAACCACAACGCGCAGTATTTT. Protein product: CASSQLSGNHNAQYF.